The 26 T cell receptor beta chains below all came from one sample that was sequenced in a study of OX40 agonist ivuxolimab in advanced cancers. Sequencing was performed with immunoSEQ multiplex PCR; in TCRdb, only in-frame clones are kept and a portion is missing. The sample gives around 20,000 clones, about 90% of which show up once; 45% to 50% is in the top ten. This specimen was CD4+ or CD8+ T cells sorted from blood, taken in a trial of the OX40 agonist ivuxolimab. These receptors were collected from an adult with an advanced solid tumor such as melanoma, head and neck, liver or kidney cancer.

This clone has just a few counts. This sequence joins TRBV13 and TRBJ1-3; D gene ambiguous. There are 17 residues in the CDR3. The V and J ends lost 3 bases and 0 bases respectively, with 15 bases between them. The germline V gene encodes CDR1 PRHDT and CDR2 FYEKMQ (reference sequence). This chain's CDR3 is CASSLGPAFNSGNTIYF. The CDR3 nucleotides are TGTGCCAGCAGCTTGGGTCCGGCGTTCAACTCTGGAAACACCATATATTTT.

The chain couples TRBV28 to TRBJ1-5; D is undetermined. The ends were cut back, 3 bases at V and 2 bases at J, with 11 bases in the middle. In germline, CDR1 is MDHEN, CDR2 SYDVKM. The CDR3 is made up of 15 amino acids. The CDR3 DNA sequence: TGTGCCAGCAGTTTCGGGGTAATGGGCAATCAGCCCCAGCATTTT. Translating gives CASSFGVMGNQPQHF.

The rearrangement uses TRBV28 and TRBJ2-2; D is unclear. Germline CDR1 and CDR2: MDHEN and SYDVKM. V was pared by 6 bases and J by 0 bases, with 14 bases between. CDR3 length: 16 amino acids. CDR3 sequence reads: CASRGPWGANTGELFF. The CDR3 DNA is TGTGCCAGCAGAGGACCGTGGGGTGCGAACACCGGGGAGCTGTTTTTT. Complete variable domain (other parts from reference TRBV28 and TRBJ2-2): DVKVTQSSRYLVKRTGEKVFLECVQDMDHENMFWYRQDPGLGLRLIYFSYDVKMKEKGDIPEGYSVSREKKERFSLILESASTNQTSMYLCASRGPWGANTGELFFGEGSRLTVL.

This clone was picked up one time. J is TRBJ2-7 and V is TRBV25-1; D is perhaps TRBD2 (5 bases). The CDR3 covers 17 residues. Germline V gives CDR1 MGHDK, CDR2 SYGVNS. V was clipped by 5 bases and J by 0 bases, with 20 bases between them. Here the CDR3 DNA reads TGTGCCAGCAGTATAGCCGTAGGCGGACTTACCTCCTACGAGCAGTACTTC. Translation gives CASSIAVGGLTSYEQYF.

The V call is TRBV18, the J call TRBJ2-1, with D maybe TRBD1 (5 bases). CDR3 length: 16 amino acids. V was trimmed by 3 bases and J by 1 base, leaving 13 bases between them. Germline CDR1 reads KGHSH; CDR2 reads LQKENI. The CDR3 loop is CASSPSDTSSYNEQFF. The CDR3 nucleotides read TGTGCCAGCTCACCTTCGGACACCTCGTCCTACAATGAGCAGTTCTTC.

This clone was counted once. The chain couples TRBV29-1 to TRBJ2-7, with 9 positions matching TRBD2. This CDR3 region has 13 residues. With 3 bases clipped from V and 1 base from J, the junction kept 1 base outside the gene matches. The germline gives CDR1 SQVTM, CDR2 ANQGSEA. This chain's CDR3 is CSVDLAGSYEQYF. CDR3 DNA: TGCAGCGTTGACCTAGCGGGATCCTACGAGCAGTACTTC.

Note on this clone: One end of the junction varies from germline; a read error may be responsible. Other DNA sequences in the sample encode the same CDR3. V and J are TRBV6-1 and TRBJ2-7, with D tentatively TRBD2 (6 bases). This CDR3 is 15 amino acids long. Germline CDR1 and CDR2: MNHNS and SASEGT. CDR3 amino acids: CASSETDGSRAEQYF. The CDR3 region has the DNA TGTGCCAGCAGTGAAACGGACGGGAGCCGGGCCGAGCAGTACTTT.

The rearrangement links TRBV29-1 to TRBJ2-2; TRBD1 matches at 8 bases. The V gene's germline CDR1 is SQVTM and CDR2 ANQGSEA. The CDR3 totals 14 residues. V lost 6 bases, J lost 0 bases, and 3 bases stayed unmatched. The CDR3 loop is CSVLTGANTGELFF. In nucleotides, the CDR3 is TGCAGCGTATTGACAGGGGCGAACACCGGGGAGCTGTTTTTT.

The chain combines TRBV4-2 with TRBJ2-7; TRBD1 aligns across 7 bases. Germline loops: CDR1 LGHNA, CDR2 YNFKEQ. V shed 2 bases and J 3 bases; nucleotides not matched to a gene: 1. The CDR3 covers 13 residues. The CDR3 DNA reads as TGTGCCAGCAGCCAACGGGACAGCTACGAGCAGTACTTC. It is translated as CASSQRDSYEQYF.

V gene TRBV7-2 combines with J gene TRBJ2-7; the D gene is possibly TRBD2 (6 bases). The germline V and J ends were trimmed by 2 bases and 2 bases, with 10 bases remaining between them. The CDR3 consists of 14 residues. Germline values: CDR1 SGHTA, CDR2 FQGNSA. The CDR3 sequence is CASSLSGLTYEQYF. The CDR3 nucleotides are TGTGCCAGCAGCTTAAGCGGGCTTACCTACGAGCAGTACTTC.

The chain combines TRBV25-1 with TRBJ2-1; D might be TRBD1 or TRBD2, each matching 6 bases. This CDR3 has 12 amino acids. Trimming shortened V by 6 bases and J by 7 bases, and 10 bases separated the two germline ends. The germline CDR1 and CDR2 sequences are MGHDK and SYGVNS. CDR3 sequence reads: CASSQGGNEQFF. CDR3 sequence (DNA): TGTGCCAGCAGCCAAGGGGGGAATGAGCAGTTCTTC. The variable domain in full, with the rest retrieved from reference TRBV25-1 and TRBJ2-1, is EADIYQTPRYLVIGTGKKITLECSQTMGHDKMYWYQQDPGMELHLIHYSYGVNSTEKGDLSSESTVSRIRTEHFPLTLESARPSHTSQYLCASSQGGNEQFFGPGTRLTVL.

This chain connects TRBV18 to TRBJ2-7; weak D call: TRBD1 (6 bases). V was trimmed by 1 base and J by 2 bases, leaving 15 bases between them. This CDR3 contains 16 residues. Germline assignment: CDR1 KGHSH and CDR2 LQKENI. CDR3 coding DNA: TGTGCCAGCTCACCACTGTGGGGACAAGAACCCTACGAGCAGTACTTC. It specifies CASSPLWGQEPYEQYF.

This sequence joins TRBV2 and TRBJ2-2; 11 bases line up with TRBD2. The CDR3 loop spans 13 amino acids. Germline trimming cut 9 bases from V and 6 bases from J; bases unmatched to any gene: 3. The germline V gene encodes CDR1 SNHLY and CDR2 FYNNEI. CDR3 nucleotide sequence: TGTGCCAGTACTAGCGGGAGCTCCGGGGAGCTGTTTTTT. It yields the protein CASTSGSSGELFF.

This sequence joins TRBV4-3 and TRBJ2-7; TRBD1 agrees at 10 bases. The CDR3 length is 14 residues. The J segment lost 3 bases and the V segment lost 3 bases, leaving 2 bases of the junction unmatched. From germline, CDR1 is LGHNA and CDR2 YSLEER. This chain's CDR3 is CASSHGQGGYEQYF. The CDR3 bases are TGCGCCAGCAGCCATGGACAGGGGGGCTACGAGCAGTACTTC.

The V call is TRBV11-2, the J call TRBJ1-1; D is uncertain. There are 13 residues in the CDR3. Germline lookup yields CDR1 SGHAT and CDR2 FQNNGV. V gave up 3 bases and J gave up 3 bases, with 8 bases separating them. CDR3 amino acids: CASSLRWDTEAFF. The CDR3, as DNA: TGTGCCAGCAGCTTGAGGTGGGACACTGAAGCTTTCTTT.

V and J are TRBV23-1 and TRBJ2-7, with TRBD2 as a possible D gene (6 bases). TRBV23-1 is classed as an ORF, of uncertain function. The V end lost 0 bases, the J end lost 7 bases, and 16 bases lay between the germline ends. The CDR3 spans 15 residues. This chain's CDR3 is CASSQSPRPAGEQYF. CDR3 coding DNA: TGCGCCAGCAGTCAATCGCCGAGACCCGCGGGGGAGCAGTACTTC.

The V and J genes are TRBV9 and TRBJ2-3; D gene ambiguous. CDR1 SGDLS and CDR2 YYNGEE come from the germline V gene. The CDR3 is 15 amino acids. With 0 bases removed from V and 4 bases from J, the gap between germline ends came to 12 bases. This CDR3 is CASSVDSMAPDTQYF. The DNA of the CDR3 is TGTGCCAGCAGCGTAGATTCCATGGCACCAGATACGCAGTATTTT.

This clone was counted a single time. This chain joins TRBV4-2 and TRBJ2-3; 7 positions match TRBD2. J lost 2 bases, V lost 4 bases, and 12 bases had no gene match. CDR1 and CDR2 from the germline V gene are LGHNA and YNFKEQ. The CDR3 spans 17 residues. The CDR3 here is CASSPRGGDLNTDTQYF. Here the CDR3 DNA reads TGTGCCAGCAGCCCCCGTGGGGGGGACCTAAACACAGATACGCAGTATTTT.

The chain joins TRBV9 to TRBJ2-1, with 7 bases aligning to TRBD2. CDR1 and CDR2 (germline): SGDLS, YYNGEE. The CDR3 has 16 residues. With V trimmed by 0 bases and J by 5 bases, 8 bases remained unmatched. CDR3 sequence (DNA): TGTGCCAGCAGCGTAGATCAAGCGGGATACCACAATGAGCAGTTCTTC. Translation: CASSVDQAGYHNEQFF.

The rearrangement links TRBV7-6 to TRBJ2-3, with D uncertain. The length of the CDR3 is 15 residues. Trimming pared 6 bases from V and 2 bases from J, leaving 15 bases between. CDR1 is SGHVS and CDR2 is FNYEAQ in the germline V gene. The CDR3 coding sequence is TGTGCCAGCAGGTCCACCCGGCCTCTCACAGATACGCAGTATTTT. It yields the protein CASRSTRPLTDTQYF.

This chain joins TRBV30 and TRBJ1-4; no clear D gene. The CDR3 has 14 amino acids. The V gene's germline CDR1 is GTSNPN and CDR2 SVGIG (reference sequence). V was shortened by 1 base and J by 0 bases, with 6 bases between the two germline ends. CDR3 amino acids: CAWSGKSTNEKLFF. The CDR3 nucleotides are TGTGCCTGGAGTGGAAAGTCAACTAATGAAAAACTGTTTTTT.

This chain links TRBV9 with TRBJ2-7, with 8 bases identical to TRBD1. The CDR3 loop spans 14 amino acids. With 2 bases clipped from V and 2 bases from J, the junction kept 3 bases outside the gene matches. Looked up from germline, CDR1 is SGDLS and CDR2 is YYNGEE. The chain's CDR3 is CASSVGTGPYEQYF. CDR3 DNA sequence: TGTGCCAGCAGCGTTGGGACAGGTCCCTACGAGCAGTACTTC.

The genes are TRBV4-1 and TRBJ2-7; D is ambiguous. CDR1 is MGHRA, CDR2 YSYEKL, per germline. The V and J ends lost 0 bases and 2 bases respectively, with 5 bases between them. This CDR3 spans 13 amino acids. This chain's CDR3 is CASSQDLAYEQYF. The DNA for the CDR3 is TGCGCCAGCAGCCAAGACTTGGCCTACGAGCAGTACTTC.

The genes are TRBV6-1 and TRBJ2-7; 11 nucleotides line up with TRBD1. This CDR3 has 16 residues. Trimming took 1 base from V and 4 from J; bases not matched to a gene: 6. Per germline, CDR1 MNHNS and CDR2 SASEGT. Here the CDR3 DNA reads TGTGCCAGCAGTGAAGTCTGGACAGGGGGCTCATACGAGCAGTACTTC. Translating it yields CASSEVWTGGSYEQYF.

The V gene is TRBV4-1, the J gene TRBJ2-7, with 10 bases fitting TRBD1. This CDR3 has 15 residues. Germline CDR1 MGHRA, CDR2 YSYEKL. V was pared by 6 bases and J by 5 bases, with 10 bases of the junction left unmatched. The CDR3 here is CASRPLGTGVDEQYF. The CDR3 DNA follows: TGCGCCAGCAGACCGCTCGGGACAGGGGTAGACGAGCAGTACTTC.

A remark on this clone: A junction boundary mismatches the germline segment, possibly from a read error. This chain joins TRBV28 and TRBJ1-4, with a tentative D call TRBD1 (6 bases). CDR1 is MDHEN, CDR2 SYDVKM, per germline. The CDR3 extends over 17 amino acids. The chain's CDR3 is CAGSPTGNRGFGEKLFF. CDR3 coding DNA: TGTGCCGGCAGTCCTACAGGGAATAGGGGGTTCGGTGAAAAACTGTTTTTT.